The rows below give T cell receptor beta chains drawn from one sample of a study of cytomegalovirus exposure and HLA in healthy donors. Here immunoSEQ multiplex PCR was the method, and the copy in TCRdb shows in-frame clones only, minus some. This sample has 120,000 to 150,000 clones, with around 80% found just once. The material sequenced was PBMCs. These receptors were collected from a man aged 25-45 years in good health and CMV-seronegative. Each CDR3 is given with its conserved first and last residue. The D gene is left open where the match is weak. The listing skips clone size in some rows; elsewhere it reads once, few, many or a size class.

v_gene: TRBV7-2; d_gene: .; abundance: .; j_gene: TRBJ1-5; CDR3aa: CASSLGVAGSQPQHF; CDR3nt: TGTGCCAGCAGCTTAGGGGTTGCGGGGAGTCAGCCCCAGCATTTT
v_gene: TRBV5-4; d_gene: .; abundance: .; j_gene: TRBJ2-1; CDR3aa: CASSDPRLTVKQFF; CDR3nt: TGTGCCAGCAGCGATCCTCGCCTTACGGTCAAGCAGTTCTTC
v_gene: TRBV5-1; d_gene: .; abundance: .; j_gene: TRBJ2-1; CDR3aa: CASSLGLANEQFF; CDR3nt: TGCGCCAGCAGCTTGGGTCTAGCCAATGAGCAGTTCTTC
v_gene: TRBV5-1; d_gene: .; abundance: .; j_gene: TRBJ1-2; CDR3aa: CASSAPGHPNAPYGYTF; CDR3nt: TGCGCCAGCAGCGCTCCGGGACATCCAAACGCCCCTTATGGCTACACCTTC
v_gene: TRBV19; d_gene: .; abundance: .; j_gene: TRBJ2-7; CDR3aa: CASSMRVSWEQYF; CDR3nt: TGTGCCAGTAGTATGAGGGTCTCATGGGAGCAGTACTTC
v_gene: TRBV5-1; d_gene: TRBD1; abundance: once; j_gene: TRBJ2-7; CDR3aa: CASRLGGQGARTYEQYF; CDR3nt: TGCGCCAGCAGACTGGGGGGACAGGGGGCTAGAACCTACGAGCAGTACTTC
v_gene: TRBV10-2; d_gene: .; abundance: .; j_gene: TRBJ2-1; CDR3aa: CASGDTYNEQFF; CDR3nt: TGCGCCAGCGGGGACACTTACAATGAGCAGTTCTTC
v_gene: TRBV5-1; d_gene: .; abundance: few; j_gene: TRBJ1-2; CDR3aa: CASSPTGSNYGYTF; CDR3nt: TGCGCCAGCAGCCCGACGGGGTCTAACTATGGCTACACCTTC
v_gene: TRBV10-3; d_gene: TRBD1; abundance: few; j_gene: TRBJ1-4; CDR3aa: CAIRSGQGNEKLFF; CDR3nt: TGTGCCATCAGATCGGGACAGGGGAATGAAAAACTGTTTTTT
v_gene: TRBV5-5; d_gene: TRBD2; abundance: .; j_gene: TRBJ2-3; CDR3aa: CASRVGGDWGGTDTQYF; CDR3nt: TGTGCCAGCAGGGTCGGGGGGGATTGGGGCGGCACAGATACGCAGTATTTT
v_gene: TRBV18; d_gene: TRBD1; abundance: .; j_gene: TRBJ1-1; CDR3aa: CASSQTTGGDTEAFF; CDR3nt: TGTGCCAGCTCACAAACGACAGGGGGAGACACTGAAGCTTTCTTT
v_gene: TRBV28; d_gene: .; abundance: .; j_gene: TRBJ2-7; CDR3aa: CASSWTSYEQYF; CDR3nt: TGTGCCAGCAGCTGGACATCGTACGAGCAGTACTTC
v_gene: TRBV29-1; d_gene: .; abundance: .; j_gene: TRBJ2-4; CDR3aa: CSVVSRVAKNIQYF; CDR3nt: TGCAGCGTCGTAAGCAGGGTAGCCAAAAACATTCAGTACTTC
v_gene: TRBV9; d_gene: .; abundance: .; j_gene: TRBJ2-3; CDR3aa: CASTEGGGGVTDTQYF; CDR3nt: TGTGCCAGCACCGAAGGTGGGGGCGGAGTCACAGATACGCAGTATTTT
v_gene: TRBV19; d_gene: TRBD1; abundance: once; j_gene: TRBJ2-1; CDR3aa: CASSVGQGANDEQFF; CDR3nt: TGTGCCAGTAGTGTGGGACAGGGGGCAAACGATGAGCAGTTCTTC
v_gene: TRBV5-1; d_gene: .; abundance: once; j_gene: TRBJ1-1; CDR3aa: CASSLQGNTEAFF; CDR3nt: TGCGCCAGCAGCTTGCAGGGGAACACTGAAGCTTTCTTT
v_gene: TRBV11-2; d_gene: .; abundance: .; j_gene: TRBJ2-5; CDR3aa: CASRRPGPRQEAQYF; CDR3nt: TGTGCCAGCAGGCGCCCAGGGCCCAGGCAAGAGGCCCAGTACTTC
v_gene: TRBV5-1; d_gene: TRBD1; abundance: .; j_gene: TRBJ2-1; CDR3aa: CASRRQGYNEQFF; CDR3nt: TGCGCCAGCCGCCGACAGGGCTACAATGAGCAGTTCTTC
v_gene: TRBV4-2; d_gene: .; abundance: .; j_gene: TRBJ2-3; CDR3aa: CASSQDLGRVADTQYF; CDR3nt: TGTGCCAGCAGCCAAGACCTAGGCAGAGTTGCAGATACGCAGTATTTT
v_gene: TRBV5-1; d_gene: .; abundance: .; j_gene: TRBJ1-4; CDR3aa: CASSSVFNEKLFF; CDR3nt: TGCGCCAGCAGCTCAGTGTTTAATGAAAAACTGTTTTTT
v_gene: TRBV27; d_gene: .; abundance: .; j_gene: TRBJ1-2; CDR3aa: CASSLDRNYGYTF; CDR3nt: TGTGCCAGCAGTTTAGACAGGAACTATGGCTACACCTTC
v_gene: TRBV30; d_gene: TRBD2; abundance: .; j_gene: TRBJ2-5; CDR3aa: CAWSYGGGAQYF; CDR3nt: TGTGCCTGGAGTTACGGGGGAGGGGCCCAGTACTTC
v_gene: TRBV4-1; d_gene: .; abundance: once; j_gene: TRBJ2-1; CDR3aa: CASSQVPQGINEQFF; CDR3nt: TGCGCCAGCAGCCAAGTCCCCCAGGGAATCAATGAGCAGTTCTTC
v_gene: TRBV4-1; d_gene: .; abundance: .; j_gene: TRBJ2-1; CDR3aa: CASSSRRGGYNEQFF; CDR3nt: TGCGCCAGCAGCTCTCGCCGGGGTGGGTACAATGAGCAGTTCTTC
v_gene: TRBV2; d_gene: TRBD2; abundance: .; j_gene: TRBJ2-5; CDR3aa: CASSERLAGPQETQYF; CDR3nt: TGTGCCAGCAGTGAACGGTTAGCGGGGCCCCAAGAGACCCAGTACTTC
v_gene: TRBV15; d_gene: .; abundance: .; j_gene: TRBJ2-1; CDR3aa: CATSRPSMVEQFF; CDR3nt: TGTGCCACCAGCAGACCGAGTATGGTTGAGCAGTTCTTC
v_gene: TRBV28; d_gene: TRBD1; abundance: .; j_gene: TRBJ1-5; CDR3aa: CASSSGGTGGNQPQHF; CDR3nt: TGTGCCAGCAGTTCGGGGGGGACAGGGGGAAATCAGCCCCAGCATTTT